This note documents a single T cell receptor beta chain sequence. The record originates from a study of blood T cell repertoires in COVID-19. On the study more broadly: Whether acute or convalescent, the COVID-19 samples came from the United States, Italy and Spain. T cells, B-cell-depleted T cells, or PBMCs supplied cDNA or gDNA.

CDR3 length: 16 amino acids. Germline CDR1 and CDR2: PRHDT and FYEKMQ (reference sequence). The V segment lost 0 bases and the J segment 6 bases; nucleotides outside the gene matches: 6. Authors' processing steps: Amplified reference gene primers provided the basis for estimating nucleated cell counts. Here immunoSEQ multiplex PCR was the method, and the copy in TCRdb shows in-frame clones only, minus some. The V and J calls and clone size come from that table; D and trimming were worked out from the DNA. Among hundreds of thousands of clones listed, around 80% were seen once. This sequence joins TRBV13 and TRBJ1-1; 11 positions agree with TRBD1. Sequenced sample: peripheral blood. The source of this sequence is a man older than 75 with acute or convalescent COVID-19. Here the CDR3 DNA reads TGTGCCAGCAGCTTAGGTTCGCGGGGACAGGGGGCTGAAGCTTTCTTT. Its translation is CASSLGSRGQGAEAFF.